What follows are 6 T cell receptor beta chains derived from one specimen sequenced in a study of OX40 agonist ivuxolimab in advanced cancers. Clones were read by immunoSEQ multiplex PCR, and TCRdb kept only the in-frame ones, dropping some. The sample has around 67,000 clones, 70% to 90% seen once. The material sequenced was CD4+ or CD8+ T cells sorted from blood, taken in a trial of the OX40 agonist ivuxolimab. The receptors derive from an adult with an advanced solid tumor such as melanoma, head and neck, liver or kidney cancer.

The chain employs TRBV10-3 and TRBJ1-2; D remains unclear. The ends were cut back, 3 bases at V and 8 bases at J, with 7 bases in the middle. This CDR3 is 11 amino acids long. Per the germline V gene, CDR1 is ENHRY and CDR2 is SYGVKD. CDR3 nucleotides: TGTGCCATCAGTGAAACACGAGGCTACACCTTC. Translated: CAISETRGYTF.

This chain joins TRBV19 and TRBJ1-4; weak D call: TRBD1 (5 bases). Per germline, CDR1 LNHDA and CDR2 SQIVND (reference sequence). The CDR3 has 15 residues. Trimming cost V 3 bases and J 6 bases, with 14 bases left between them. Written as DNA, the CDR3 is TGTGCCAGTAGTATGGGCGCAGGGATGGATGAAAAACTGTTTTTT. Its translation is CASSMGAGMDEKLFF.

The chain couples TRBV5-8 to TRBJ1-4, with 7 nucleotides matching TRBD1. This CDR3 comprises 15 residues. Germline loops: CDR1 SGHTS, CDR2 YDEGEE. J was trimmed by 4 bases and V by 0 bases; bases with no gene match: 3. In DNA form, the CDR3 reads TGTGCCAGCAGCTTGGAGGGACAGCTTAATGAAAAACTGTTTTTT. It specifies CASSLEGQLNEKLFF.

This chain joins TRBV18 and TRBJ2-7; no definite D call. V gave up 6 bases and J gave up 3 bases, with 21 bases separating them. The CDR3 length is 16 residues. In germline, CDR1 is KGHSH, CDR2 LQKENI. In DNA form, the CDR3 reads TGTGCCAGCTCGGTCCGTTTCTCCGCCACAATCTACGAGCAGTACTTC. Translating gives CASSVRFSATIYEQYF. Drawing the rest from reference TRBV18 and TRBJ2-7, the complete variable domain is NAGVMQNPRHLVRRRGQEARLRCSPMKGHSHVYWYRQLPEEGLKFMVYLQKENIIDESGMPKERFSAEFPKEGPSILRIQQVVRGDSAAYFCASSVRFSATIYEQYFGPGTRLTVT.

The chain links TRBV7-2 to TRBJ2-1, with 9 bases matching TRBD1. From germline, CDR1 is SGHTA and CDR2 FQGNSA. This CDR3 spans 16 amino acids. The J segment lost 1 base and the V segment lost 0 bases, leaving 1 base of the junction unmatched. CDR3 protein: CASSLAGTGSYNEQFF. The DNA for the CDR3 is TGTGCCAGCAGCTTAGCAGGGACAGGGTCCTACAATGAGCAGTTCTTC. Drawing the rest from reference TRBV7-2 and TRBJ2-1, the complete variable domain is GAGVSQSPSNKVTEKGKDVELRCDPISGHTALYWYRQSLGQGLEFLIYFQGNSAPDKSGLPSDRFSAERTGGSVSTLTIQRTQQEDSAVYLCASSLAGTGSYNEQFFGPGTRLTVL.

V is TRBV30 and J is TRBJ2-7; D remains unclear. V lost 1 base and J lost 5, with 6 bases in between. Germline assignment: CDR1 GTSNPN and CDR2 SVGIG (reference sequence). The CDR3 sequence is 11 residues long. CDR3 residues: CAWSGFHEQYF. The CDR3, as DNA: TGTGCCTGGAGTGGGTTCCACGAGCAGTACTTC. The full variable domain, rest sourced from reference TRBV30 and TRBJ2-7, is SQTIHQWPATLVQPVGSPLSLECTVEGTSNPNLYWYRQAAGRGLQLLFYSVGIGQISSEVPQNLSASRPQDRQFILSSKKLLLSDSGFYLCAWSGFHEQYFGPGTRLTVT.